This TCR beta chain was identified in a study of graft-versus-host responses after intestinal transplantation. Turning to the study itself: Multivisceral, liver-intestinal, or isolated intestinal transplants were performed in recipients. Recipients uniformly received anti-thymocyte globulin induction, followed by tacrolimus and steroids for roughly three years.

This CDR3 has 15 residues. V gave up 5 bases and J gave up 4 bases; unmatched junction bases: 5. CDR1 is SGHNT and CDR2 is YENEEA in the germline V gene. The assay was immunoSEQ multiplex PCR, and TCRdb's table has in-frame clones only and misses some. Altogether nearly 20,000 clones are present, approximately 86% being singletons, with the ten largest covering about 9%. This chain links TRBV11-3 with TRBJ2-5; 12 bases are a match to TRBD2. The input for sequencing was PBMCs, taken about 240 days after intestinal transplant. This clonotype was obtained from a human patient who received an intestinal transplant, so some T cells may come from the graft donor. In DNA form, the CDR3 reads TGTGCCAGCAGCCATGGACTAGCGGGGATAGAGACCCAGTACTTC. The encoded protein is CASSHGLAGIETQYF.